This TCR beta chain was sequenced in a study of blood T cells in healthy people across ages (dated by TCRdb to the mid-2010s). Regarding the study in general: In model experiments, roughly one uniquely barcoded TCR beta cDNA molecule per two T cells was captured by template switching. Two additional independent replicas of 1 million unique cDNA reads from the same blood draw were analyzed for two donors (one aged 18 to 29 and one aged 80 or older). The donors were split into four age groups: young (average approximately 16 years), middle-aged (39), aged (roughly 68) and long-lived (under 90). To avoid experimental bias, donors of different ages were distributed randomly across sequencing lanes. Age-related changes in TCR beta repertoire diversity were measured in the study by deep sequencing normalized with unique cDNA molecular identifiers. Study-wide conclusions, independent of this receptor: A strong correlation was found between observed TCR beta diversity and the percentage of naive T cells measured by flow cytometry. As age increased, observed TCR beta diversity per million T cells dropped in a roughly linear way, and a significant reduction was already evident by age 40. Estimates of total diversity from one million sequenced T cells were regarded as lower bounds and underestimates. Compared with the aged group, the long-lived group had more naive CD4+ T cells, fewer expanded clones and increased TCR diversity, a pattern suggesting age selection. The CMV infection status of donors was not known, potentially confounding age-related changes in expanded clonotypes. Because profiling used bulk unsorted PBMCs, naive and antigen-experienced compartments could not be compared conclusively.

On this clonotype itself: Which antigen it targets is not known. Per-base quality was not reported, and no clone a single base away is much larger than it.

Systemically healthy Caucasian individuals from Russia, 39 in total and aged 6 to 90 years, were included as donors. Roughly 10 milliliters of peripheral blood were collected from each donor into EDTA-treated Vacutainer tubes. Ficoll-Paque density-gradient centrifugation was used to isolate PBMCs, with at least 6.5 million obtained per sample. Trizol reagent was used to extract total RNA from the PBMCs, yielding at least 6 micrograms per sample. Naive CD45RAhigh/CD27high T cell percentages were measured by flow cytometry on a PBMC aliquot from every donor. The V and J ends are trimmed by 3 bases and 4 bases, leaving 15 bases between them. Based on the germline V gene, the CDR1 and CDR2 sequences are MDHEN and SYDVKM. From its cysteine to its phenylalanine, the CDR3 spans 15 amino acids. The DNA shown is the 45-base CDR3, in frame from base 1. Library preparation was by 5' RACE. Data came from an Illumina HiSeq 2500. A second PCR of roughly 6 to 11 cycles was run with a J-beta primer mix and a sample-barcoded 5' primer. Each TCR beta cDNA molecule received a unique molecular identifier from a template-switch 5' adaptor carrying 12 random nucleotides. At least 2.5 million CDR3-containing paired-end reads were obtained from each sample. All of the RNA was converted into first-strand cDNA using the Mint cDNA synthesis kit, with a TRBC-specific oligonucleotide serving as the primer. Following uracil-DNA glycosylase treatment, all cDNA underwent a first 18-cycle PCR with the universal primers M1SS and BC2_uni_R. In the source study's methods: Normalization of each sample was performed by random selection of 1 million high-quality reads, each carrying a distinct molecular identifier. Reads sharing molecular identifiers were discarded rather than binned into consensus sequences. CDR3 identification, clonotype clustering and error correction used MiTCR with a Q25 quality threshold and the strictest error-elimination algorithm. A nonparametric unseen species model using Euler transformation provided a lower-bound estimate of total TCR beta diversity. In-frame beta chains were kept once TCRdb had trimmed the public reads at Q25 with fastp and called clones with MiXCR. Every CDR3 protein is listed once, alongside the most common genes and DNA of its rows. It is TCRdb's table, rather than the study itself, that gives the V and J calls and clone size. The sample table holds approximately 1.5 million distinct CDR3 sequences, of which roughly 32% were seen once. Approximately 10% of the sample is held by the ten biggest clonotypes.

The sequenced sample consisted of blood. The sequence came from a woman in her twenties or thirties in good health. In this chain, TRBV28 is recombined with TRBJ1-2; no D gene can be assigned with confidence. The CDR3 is CASSLVFGGSYGYTF. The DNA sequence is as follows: TGTGCCAGCAGTTTGGTATTCGGAGGGAGCTATGGCTACACCTTC.